Shown below are 31 T cell receptor beta chains from a single sample sequenced in a study of blood T cell repertoires in COVID-19. Assay used: immunoSEQ multiplex PCR; TCRdb lists only in-frame clones, some missing. Here the sample spans roughly 300,000 clones, about 90% being singletons. The sample taken for sequencing was peripheral blood. The receptors originated from a man aged 18 to 29 who had recovered from COVID-19.

This rearrangement joins TRBV10-3 to TRBJ2-7; D is possibly TRBD2 (5 bases). Trimming shortened V by 0 bases and J by 0 bases, and 9 bases separated the two germline ends. Germline CDR1 reads ENHRY; CDR2 reads SYGVKD. The CDR3 sequence is 15 residues long. CDR3 sequence reads: CAISESSGRSYEQYF. The CDR3 DNA follows: TGTGCCATCAGTGAGTCGAGCGGACGCTCCTACGAGCAGTACTTC.

V gene TRBV6-5 combines with J gene TRBJ2-5; 14 bases match TRBD2. V lost 0 bases, J lost 5 bases, and 2 bases stayed unmatched. From germline, CDR1 is MNHEY and CDR2 SVGAGI. This CDR3 spans 16 amino acids. CDR3 protein: CASSYSTSGRGETQYF. CDR3 nucleotide sequence: TGTGCCAGCAGTTACTCGACTAGCGGGAGGGGGGAGACCCAGTACTTC.

This clone has more than one count but fewer than ten. The V call is TRBV29-1, the J call TRBJ2-2; 10 bases match TRBD1. Germline CDR1 SQVTM, CDR2 ANQGSEA. This CDR3 has 13 residues. Trimming at V came to 6 bases and at J to 7 bases, leaving 5 bases not matched to a gene. The CDR3 sequence is CSVDRGRVGELFF. DNA for the CDR3: TGCAGCGTCGACAGGGGGCGCGTCGGGGAGCTGTTTTTT.

The J gene is TRBJ2-2, the V gene TRBV10-3; 9 bases match TRBD1. J gave up 4 bases and V 3 bases, and 6 bases lay outside the gene matches. This CDR3 comprises 16 residues. Germline values: CDR1 ENHRY, CDR2 SYGVKD. The CDR3 protein is CAISDRDRDLTGELFF. CDR3 DNA: TGTGCCATCAGTGACCGGGACAGGGACCTCACCGGGGAGCTGTTTTTT.

V and J are TRBV4-1 and TRBJ1-1, with TRBD1 as a possible D gene (6 bases). CDR1 and CDR2 (germline): MGHRA, YSYEKL. V was shortened by 4 bases and J by 6 bases, with 15 bases between the two germline ends. This CDR3 has 14 amino acids. The CDR3 coding sequence is TGCGCCAGCAGCCCTCTACAGGGCGGGCCTGAAGCTTTCTTT. Its translation: CASSPLQGGPEAFF.

This clone has just one count. This chain connects TRBV19 to TRBJ2-7; TRBD2 matches 14 bases. CDR3 length equals 17 residues. Germline loops: CDR1 LNHDA, CDR2 SQIVND (reference sequence). After removal of 3 bases from V and 0 bases from J, the junction contained 4 bases not matched to a gene. In nucleotides, the CDR3 is TGTGCCAGTAGTATCCGACTAGCGGGGGGGACCTCCTACGAGCAGTACTTC. It is translated as CASSIRLAGGTSYEQYF.

This chain uses TRBV12-3 or TRBV12-4 with TRBJ1-3; D is undetermined. The ends were cut back, 5 bases at V and 4 bases at J, with 9 bases in the middle. This CDR3 spans 13 amino acids. CDR3 sequence: CASSPYAGNTIYF. The CDR3 coding sequence is TGTGCCAGCAGTCCCTACGCGGGAAACACCATATATTTT.

V gene TRBV7-2 combines with J gene TRBJ2-3; D not resolved. The length of the CDR3 is 16 residues. V was clipped by 1 base and J by 4 bases, with 15 bases between them. In germline, CDR1 is SGHTA, CDR2 FQGNSA. CDR3 region: CASSLVGIASSDTQYF. CDR3 bases: TGTGCCAGCAGCTTAGTAGGAATAGCTTCGTCAGATACGCAGTATTTT.

In this sample, this clone turned up once. J is TRBJ1-1 and V is TRBV6-5; possibly TRBD1 for D (6 bases). V lost 5 bases, J lost 0 bases, and 13 bases lay in between. The CDR3 sequence is 15 residues long. CDR1 and CDR2 from the germline V gene are MNHEY and SVGAGI. CDR3 sequence reads: CASSPEGGLNTEAFF. DNA of the CDR3: TGTGCCAGCAGTCCAGAAGGGGGTTTGAACACTGAAGCTTTCTTT.

V gene TRBV6-2 or TRBV6-3 combines with J gene TRBJ2-4; possible D gene TRBD2, 5 bases. The V and J ends lost 4 bases and 8 bases respectively, with 15 bases between them. CDR1 and CDR2 from the germline V gene are MNHEY and SVGEGT. The CDR3 sequence is 14 residues long. The CDR3 bases are TGTGCCAGCAGTTCCTGGATCGGGGTGGACATTCAGTACTTC. Amino acid sequence: CASSSWIGVDIQYF.

The CDR3 sequence: CASSLTGTGTGEQYF. The CDR3 coding sequence is TGCGCCAGCAGCTTGACCGGGACAGGGACAGGAGAGCAGTACTTC. The chain recombines TRBV4-1 with TRBJ2-7, with 9 nucleotides matching TRBD1. With V trimmed by 5 bases and J by 7 bases, 12 bases remained unmatched. Looked up from germline, CDR1 is MGHRA and CDR2 is YSYEKL. This CDR3 is 15 amino acids long.

V is TRBV7-6 and J is TRBJ2-5; TRBD2 might be the D (5 bases). Germline values: CDR1 SGHVS, CDR2 FNYEAQ. This CDR3 is 14 amino acids long. Deletions cut 6 bases from V and 2 bases from J, with 13 bases between. The CDR3 spells CASSRGPVQETQYF. CDR3 coding DNA: TGTGCCAGCAGTAGAGGGCCCGTTCAAGAGACCCAGTACTTC.

A word on this clone: At one of its ends the junction is not consistent with the germline gene, which may arise from a read error. The chain combines TRBV3-1 (or the pseudogene TRBV3-2) with TRBJ2-7, with 8 bases lining up with TRBD1. The CDR3 runs 12 residues. The germline gives CDR1 LGHDT, CDR2 YNNKEL (reference sequence). In nucleotides, the CDR3 is TGTGCCAGCAGCGAGGGCGGGACAGGTACTTTCTTC. This codes for CASSEGGTGTFF.

This clone was seen just once. This chain connects TRBV7-9 to TRBJ2-1; D is perhaps TRBD2 (5 bases). The V gene lost 10 bases and the J gene lost 3 bases, with 10 bases spanning the gap. Germline V lookup: CDR1 SEHNR, CDR2 FQNEAQ (reference sequence). This CDR3 is built from 12 residues. The DNA of the CDR3 is TGTGCCAACGAGGGCGTCTACAATGAGCAGTTCTTC. Translation: CANEGVYNEQFF.

The CDR3 reads CASEVTGDGYTF. CDR3 nucleotide sequence: TGTGCCAGCGAAGTGACAGGGGATGGCTACACCTTC. V is TRBV2 and J is TRBJ1-2; 8 nucleotides match TRBD1. Unmatched junction bases numbered 5, after V lost 8 bases and J lost 6 bases. The CDR3 spans 12 residues. Per the germline V gene, CDR1 is SNHLY and CDR2 is FYNNEI.

The chain combines TRBV6-1 with TRBJ1-3; D is possibly TRBD1 (5 bases). The CDR3 is 16 residues long. V was shortened by 3 bases and J by 3 bases, with 15 bases between the two germline ends. Germline CDR1 MNHNS, CDR2 SASEGT. CDR3 amino acids: CASSELLSRDGNTIYF. CDR3 bases: TGTGCCAGCAGTGAGCTTTTATCCAGGGATGGAAACACCATATATTTT.

This sequence joins TRBV28 and TRBJ1-1; the D gene is possibly TRBD1 (5 bases). The CDR3 is made up of 16 amino acids. Trimming stripped 2 bases from V and 1 base from J, with 14 bases between. Germline CDR1 reads MDHEN; CDR2 reads SYDVKM. As DNA, the CDR3 is TGTGCCAGCAGTTTAAGGTCGGGCGGGGCGAACACTGAAGCTTTCTTT. This encodes CASSLRSGGANTEAFF.

The chain couples TRBV7-6 to TRBJ2-7; weak D call: TRBD2 (6 bases). This CDR3 spans 15 amino acids. In germline, CDR1 is SGHVS, CDR2 FNYEAQ. Trimming left V 5 bases short and J 3 bases short, with 17 bases between. CDR3 DNA sequence: TGTGCCAGCAGCCTGGGACTCCCGCACGACTACGAGCAGTACTTC. Encoded protein: CASSLGLPHDYEQYF.

About this clone: Other DNA sequences within the sample encode an identical CDR3. The rearrangement uses TRBV3-1 (or the pseudogene TRBV3-2) and TRBJ1-1; D is ambiguous. This CDR3 comprises 14 residues. Trimming took off 1 base at V and 2 bases at J, with 8 bases between the two ends. In germline, CDR1 is LGHDT, CDR2 YNNKEL (reference sequence). CDR3 bases: TGTGCCAGCAGCCAAGGGTGGAGCAACACTGAAGCTTTCTTT. Its translation: CASSQGWSNTEAFF.

This sequence joins TRBV2 and TRBJ1-1; TRBD1 might be the D (5 bases). Trimming cost V 5 bases and J 1 base, with 14 bases left between them. This CDR3 has 15 amino acids. Germline V gene lookup returns CDR1 SNHLY and CDR2 FYNNEI. The CDR3 DNA reads TGTGCCAGCAGTCGGCAGGGCTATGGGAACACTGAAGCTTTCTTT. Its protein is CASSRQGYGNTEAFF. The full variable domain, completed using reference TRBV2 and TRBJ1-1, is EPEVTQTPSHQVTQMGQEVILRCVPISNHLYFYWYRQILGQKVEFLVSFYNNEISEKSEIFDDQFSVERPDGSNFTLKIRSTKLEDSAMYFCASSRQGYGNTEAFFGQGTRLTVV.

This sequence joins TRBV7-9 and TRBJ1-4, with TRBD1 matching 9 bases. Losses at the gene ends were 2 bases for V and 2 bases for J; bases not matched to a gene: 3. CDR1 SEHNR and CDR2 FQNEAQ come from the germline V gene (reference sequence). The length of the CDR3 is 16 residues. The CDR3 region is CASSLPTGGTNEKLFF. CDR3 DNA: TGTGCCAGCAGCTTACCCACAGGGGGCACTAATGAAAAACTGTTTTTT.

The chain combines TRBV4-1 with TRBJ1-6; 8 nucleotides match TRBD1. Trimming removed 0 bases from V and 7 bases from J; junction bases left unmatched: 5. The CDR3 spans 16 residues. The germline V gene has CDR1 MGHRA and CDR2 YSYEKL. The CDR3 sequence is CASSQDFQGANSPLHF. The CDR3 DNA sequence: TGCGCCAGCAGCCAAGATTTCCAGGGGGCCAATTCACCCCTCCACTTT.

This chain connects TRBV18 to TRBJ2-5; TRBD1 might be the D (6 bases). Germline assignment: CDR1 KGHSH and CDR2 LQKENI. The CDR3 spans 15 residues. V was cut by 3 bases and J by 3 bases, with 14 bases left in between. The DNA of the CDR3 is TGTGCCAGCTCACCTGTTCTGGGGGCTAAAGAGACCCAGTACTTC. Protein product: CASSPVLGAKETQYF. Full variable domain (rest looked up from reference TRBV18 and TRBJ2-5): NAGVMQNPRHLVRRRGQEARLRCSPMKGHSHVYWYRQLPEEGLKFMVYLQKENIIDESGMPKERFSAEFPKEGPSILRIQQVVRGDSAAYFCASSPVLGAKETQYFGPGTRLLVL.

J is TRBJ1-1 and V is TRBV4-1; D may be TRBD1 (5 bases). CDR1 is MGHRA and CDR2 is YSYEKL in the germline V gene. This CDR3 is built from 18 residues. V shed 0 bases and J shed 11 bases, with 28 bases lying between them. The CDR3 DNA sequence: TGCGCCAGCAGCCAAGACCTTTCAACGGGGGGTCTCCGGTCCTTGGCTTTCTTT. Translated: CASSQDLSTGGLRSLAFF.

J is TRBJ2-3 and V is TRBV3-1 (or the pseudogene TRBV3-2); a weak D match, TRBD2 (5 bases). The CDR3 is 15 residues long. V was clipped by 4 bases and J by 4 bases, with 15 bases between them. Germline-derived CDR1 and CDR2 are LGHDT and YNNKEL (reference sequence). The DNA of the CDR3 is TGTGCCAGCAGCCCCAGTTCCCTCGGGGCAGATACGCAGTATTTT. Protein product: CASSPSSLGADTQYF.

This clone was found once. V is TRBV7-3 and J is TRBJ2-1; 12 bases are a match to TRBD2. Germline-derived CDR1 and CDR2 are SGHTA and FQGTGA. V trimming: 3 bases; J trimming: 10 bases; junction bases outside the gene matches: 10. The CDR3 consists of 16 residues. The CDR3 DNA reads TGTGCCAGCAGCTTGGGGACTAGCGGGTCTAAGGGGGAGCAGTTCTTC. Residues: CASSLGTSGSKGEQFF.

The chain links TRBV7-9 to TRBJ1-1; no firm D call. Trimming took 1 base from V and 6 from J, leaving 9 bases between them. Per germline, CDR1 SEHNR and CDR2 FQNEAQ (reference sequence). This CDR3 is built from 13 residues. The CDR3 DNA is TGTGCCAGCAGCTTAGTCTGGCCGCCTGAAGCTTTCTTT. It is translated as CASSLVWPPEAFF.

This sequence joins TRBV7-9 and TRBJ2-7, with TRBD2 as a possible D gene (5 bases). Germline V CDR1 and CDR2: SEHNR, FQNEAQ (reference sequence). This CDR3 is built from 16 residues. With 1 base removed from V and 0 bases from J, the gap between germline ends came to 13 bases. The CDR3 is CASSLGADWNSYEQYF. The CDR3 nucleotides are TGTGCCAGCAGCTTAGGGGCGGACTGGAACTCCTACGAGCAGTACTTC.

The rearrangement joins TRBV21-1 to TRBJ2-3; the table's D call, TRBD1, has no DNA check behind it. TRBV21-1 is a documented pseudogene. The CDR3 is 11 amino acids. Here the CDR3 reads CATTQGDTQYF. The CDR3 nucleotides are TGTGCCACCACCCAGGGGGATACGCAGTATTTT.

The chain links TRBV4-3 to TRBJ1-3; D might be TRBD1 (5 bases). This CDR3 contains 16 residues. Germline V gene data show CDR1 as LGHNA and CDR2 as YSLEER. Trimming took off 0 bases at V and 1 base at J, with 10 bases between the two ends. The CDR3 DNA sequence: TGCGCCAGCAGCCAAGAACAGGCAGGATCTGGAAACACCATATATTTT. The encoded protein is CASSQEQAGSGNTIYF.

This clone was recorded many times. The rearrangement joins TRBV9 to TRBJ1-1; 7 bases match TRBD1. CDR3 length equals 13 residues. Germline V gene sequence: CDR1 SGDLS, CDR2 YYNGEE. Unmatched junction bases numbered 2, after V lost 3 bases and J lost 3 bases. The CDR3 spells CASSARGDTEAFF. The CDR3 nucleotides are TGTGCCAGCAGCGCCAGGGGGGACACTGAAGCTTTCTTT.